These 2 T cell receptor beta chains were all obtained from the same sample, sequenced in a study of blood T cell repertoires in COVID-19 (TCRdb year 2020). The library was generated by the immunoSEQ multiplex PCR assay. Held by TCRdb, this immuneACCESS table contains in-frame sequences only and omits some clones. Under half of the omission traces to an unresolved V gene where checked; the cause of the rest is unknown. Within this sample are approximately 110,000 clones, with more than 80% of them counted one time only. The top ten clones comprise around 32% of the sample. The specimen was peripheral blood. These receptors were taken from a woman aged 80 or over with acute or convalescent COVID-19.

The chain combines TRBV18 with TRBJ2-5; the D is unclear. Trimming took 3 bases from V and 2 from J, leaving 7 bases between them. This CDR3 region has 13 residues. Germline CDR1 KGHSH, CDR2 LQKENI. The chain's CDR3 is CASSPGSQETQYF. CDR3 DNA sequence: TGTGCCAGCTCACCCGGGTCGCAAGAGACCCAGTACTTC.

The chain links TRBV10-2 to TRBJ1-5; possibly TRBD1 for D (5 bases). CDR3 length equals 13 residues. Trimming took off 6 bases at V and 6 bases at J, with 12 bases between the two ends. CDR1 and CDR2 (germline): WSHSY, SAAADI. This chain's CDR3 is CASSRQKGQPQHF. The CDR3 nucleotides are TGCGCCAGCAGCAGACAGAAGGGTCAGCCCCAGCATTTT.